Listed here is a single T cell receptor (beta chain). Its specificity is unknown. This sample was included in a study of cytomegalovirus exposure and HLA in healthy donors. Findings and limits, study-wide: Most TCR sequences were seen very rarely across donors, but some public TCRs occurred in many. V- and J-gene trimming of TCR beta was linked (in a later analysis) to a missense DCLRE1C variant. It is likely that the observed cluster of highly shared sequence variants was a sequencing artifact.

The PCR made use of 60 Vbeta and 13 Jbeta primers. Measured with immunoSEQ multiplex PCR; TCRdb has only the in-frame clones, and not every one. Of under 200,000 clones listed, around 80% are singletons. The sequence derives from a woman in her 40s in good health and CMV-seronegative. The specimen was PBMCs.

This chain's CDR3 is CAWRKGPGGYTF. The DNA of the CDR3 is TGTGCCTGGAGGAAGGGCCCAGGGGGCTACACCTTC. The chain carries TRBV30 and TRBJ1-2; perhaps TRBD1 as D (5 bases). Trimming pared 3 bases from V and 8 bases from J, leaving 13 bases between. CDR3 length: 12 residues. Germline lookup yields CDR1 GTSNPN and CDR2 SVGIG (reference sequence).